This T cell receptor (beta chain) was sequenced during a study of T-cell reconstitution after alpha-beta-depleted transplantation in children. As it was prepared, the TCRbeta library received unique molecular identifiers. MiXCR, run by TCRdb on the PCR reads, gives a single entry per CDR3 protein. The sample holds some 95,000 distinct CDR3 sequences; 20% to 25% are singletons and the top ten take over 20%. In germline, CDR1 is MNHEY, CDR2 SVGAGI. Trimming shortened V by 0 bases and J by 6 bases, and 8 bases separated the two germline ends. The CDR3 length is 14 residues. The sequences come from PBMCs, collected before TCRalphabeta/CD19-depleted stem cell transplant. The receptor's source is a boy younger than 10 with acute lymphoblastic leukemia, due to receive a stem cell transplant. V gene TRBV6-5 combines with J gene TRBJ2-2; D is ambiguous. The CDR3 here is CASSYSGSSGELFF. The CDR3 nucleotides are TGTGCCAGCAGTTACTCTGGATCTTCCGGGGAGCTGTTTTTT.